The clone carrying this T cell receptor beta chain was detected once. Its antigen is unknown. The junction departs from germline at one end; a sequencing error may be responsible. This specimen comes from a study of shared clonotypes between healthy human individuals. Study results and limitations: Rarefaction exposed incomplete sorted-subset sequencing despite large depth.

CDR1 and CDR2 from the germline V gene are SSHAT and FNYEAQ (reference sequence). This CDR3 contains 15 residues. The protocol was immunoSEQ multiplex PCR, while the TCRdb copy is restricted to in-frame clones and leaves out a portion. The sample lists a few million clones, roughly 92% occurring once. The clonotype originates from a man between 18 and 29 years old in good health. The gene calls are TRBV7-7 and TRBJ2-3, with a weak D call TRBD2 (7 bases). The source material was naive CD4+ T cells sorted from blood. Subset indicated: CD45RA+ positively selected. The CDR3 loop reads CASSLGRGSTDTQYF. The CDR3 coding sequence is TGTGCTAGCAGCTTAGGGAGGGGGAGCACAGATACGCAGTATTTT.